This T cell receptor (beta chain) was identified during a study of blood T cell repertoires in COVID-19. Germline V CDR1 and CDR2: LNHDA, SQIVND (reference sequence). The CDR3 has 16 residues. V lost 3 bases and J lost 0, with 15 bases in between. This clone showed up many times. Method: immunoSEQ multiplex PCR; TCRdb's copy keeps in-frame clones and lacks some. Among approximately 260,000 clones, roughly 80% were seen once, and the ten largest hold more than 3%. The chain is built from TRBV19 and TRBJ2-7; D possibly corresponds to TRBD2 (5 bases). Sequencing input: PBMCs or T cells enriched from blood (not recorded which). This receptor was taken from a man aged 50-60 years who had recovered from COVID-19. The CDR3 protein is CASSIYGVGSSYEQYF. The CDR3 DNA is TGTGCCAGTAGTATCTATGGAGTAGGGAGCTCCTACGAGCAGTACTTC.